The clone carrying this TCR beta chain was observed at least ten times. Its matching antigen is unknown. TCRdb re-analysed the reads in MiXCR, keeping a single row per CDR3 protein. The sample has about 360,000 distinct CDR3 sequences; around 18% are singletons. This entry belongs to a study of T cell repertoires in cytomegalovirus infection. Turning to the study itself: Through public TCR beta signatures, both CMV infection and matching HLA type were indicated. Study-level results: HLA-C-restricted CMV clonotypes gave the most frequent clonotype in two of eight donors. Identification of carriers of CMV plus the relevant HLA was achieved through cumulative public TCR beta family frequency.

This CDR3 comprises 15 residues. The J segment lost 13 bases and the V segment lost 6 bases, leaving 13 bases of the junction unmatched. Sequenced input: PBMCs. This chain connects TRBV12-3 or TRBV12-4 to TRBJ2-5; 14 bases match TRBD2. The receptor was isolated from a human donor in good health (CMV status not recorded). Some clones in this sample may be carry-over from other donors' samples. CDR3 bases: TGTGCCAGCAGCCTCCCGACTAGCGGGGGGGCCGAGCGGTACTTC. Its translation is CASSLPTSGGAERYF.